The clone carrying this T cell receptor beta chain was found a few times. The antigen is undetermined. This specimen belongs to a study of T-cell reconstitution after alpha-beta-depleted transplantation in children. Findings and limits, study-wide: Several hundred graft clones that had expanded were reportedly the source of alpha-beta T cells about two months after transplant. Some patients' high day-60 TCRbeta diversity was traced to surviving recipient T cells and thymic progenitors.

Unique molecular identifiers featured in how the TCRbeta library was prepared. Each CDR3 protein gets one entry after TCRdb re-called the PCR reads with MiXCR. The sample contains about 500,000 distinct CDR3 sequences, roughly 10% of which appear only once. V dropped 0 bases and J dropped 3 bases, with 16 bases sitting between them. The CDR3 spans 16 residues. The germline V gene has CDR1 SGHDT and CDR2 YYEEEE. The receptor comes from a female patient between 2 and 15 years old who had a stem cell transplant for aplastic anemia, so the T cells may come from the graft donor. The V call is TRBV5-6, the J call TRBJ2-7, with D tentatively TRBD1 (6 bases). This specimen consisted of PBMCs, mostly from graft donor cells, obtained 180 days after TCRalphabeta/CD19-depleted stem cell transplant. The CDR3 DNA reads as TGTGCCAGCAGCTTGGGGGCAGGGGCAAGAGGCTACGAGCAGTACGTC. This gives the protein CASSLGAGARGYEQYV.